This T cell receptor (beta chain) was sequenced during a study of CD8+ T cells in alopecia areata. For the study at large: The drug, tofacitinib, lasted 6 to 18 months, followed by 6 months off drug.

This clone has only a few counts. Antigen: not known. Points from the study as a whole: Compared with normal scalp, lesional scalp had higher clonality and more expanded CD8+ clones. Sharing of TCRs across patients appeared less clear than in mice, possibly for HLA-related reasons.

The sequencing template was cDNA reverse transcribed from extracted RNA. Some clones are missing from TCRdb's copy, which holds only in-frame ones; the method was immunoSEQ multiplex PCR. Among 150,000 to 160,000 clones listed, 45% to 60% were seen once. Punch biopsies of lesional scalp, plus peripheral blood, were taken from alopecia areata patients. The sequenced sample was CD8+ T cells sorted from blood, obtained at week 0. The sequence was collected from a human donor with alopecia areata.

Written as DNA, the CDR3 is TGTGCCAGCAGTGACTCGGGGGGGACCTACAATGAGCAGTTCTTC. Translating gives CASSDSGGTYNEQFF. V usage is TRBV6-4 and J usage is TRBJ2-1, with 7 bases that match TRBD2. The CDR3 totals 15 residues. In germline, CDR1 is MRHNA, CDR2 SNTAGT. V lost 0 bases, J lost 2 bases, and 1 base stayed unmatched.